One sample yielded the 10 T cell receptor beta chains listed below, sequenced in a study of beta chain features in type 1 diabetes. Sequenced material consisted of expressed TCRB transcripts (all of the isolated RNA was reverse transcribed). TCRdb's table, derived via immunoSEQ multiplex PCR, lists solely in-frame clones and lacks some. The sample includes 600,000 or so clones, over 13% seen only once; the top ten take approximately 0.043%. Antigens of these TCRs are unknown. Study-level points and caveats: Moderate but significant shortening of TCRB CDR3s was recorded in all four CD4+ subsets from Type 1 diabetes patients.

Sample: naive CD4+ T cells from blood. The receptors stem from a man younger than 35 with type 1 diabetes.

This clone showed up just a few times. The chain recombines TRBV13 with TRBJ2-2, with D possibly matching TRBD2 (6 bases). V dropped 0 bases and J dropped 2 bases, with 13 bases sitting between them. This CDR3 has 17 amino acids. Germline V gives CDR1 PRHDT, CDR2 FYEKMQ (reference sequence). CDR3 loop: CASSLGPRDLNTGELFF. The CDR3 nucleotides are TGTGCCAGCAGCTTAGGGCCCCGGGACTTAAACACCGGGGAGCTGTTTTTT.

The V and J genes are TRBV30 and TRBJ2-6; 9 nucleotides match TRBD1. This CDR3 contains 16 residues. V shed 1 base, J shed 2 bases, and the junction held 3 bases outside the gene matches. Germline CDR1 GTSNPN, CDR2 SVGIG (reference sequence). The CDR3 DNA is TGTGCCTGGAGTGCGGGGACAGGGACTGGGGCCAACGTCCTGACTTTC. This translates into CAWSAGTGTGANVLTF.

This clone showed up just a few times. V usage is TRBV29-1 and J usage is TRBJ1-1, with D hard to call. CDR1 and CDR2 from the germline V gene are SQVTM and ANQGSEA. The CDR3 totals 15 residues. V was trimmed by 2 bases and J by 5 bases, leaving 18 bases between them. The DNA of the CDR3 is TGCAGCGTTGAATATCTCGCCTCCCAAGGGACTGAAGCTTTCTTT. Protein: CSVEYLASQGTEAFF.

The V call is TRBV2, the J call TRBJ2-2, with D tentatively TRBD2 (6 bases). Trimming removed 4 bases at V and 4 bases at J, with 7 bases between. In germline, CDR1 is SNHLY, CDR2 FYNNEI. CDR3 length: 13 amino acids. CDR3: CASSGRATGELFF. CDR3 DNA sequence: TGTGCCAGCAGTGGGAGGGCCACCGGGGAGCTGTTTTTT.

The chain joins TRBV10-3 to TRBJ2-5, with D maybe TRBD1 (7 bases). The germline CDR1 and CDR2 sequences are ENHRY and SYGVKD. The ends were cut back, 4 bases at V and 4 bases at J, with 13 bases in the middle. The CDR3 sequence is 14 residues long. CDR3 protein: CAISAQGGVETQYF. CDR3 DNA: TGTGCCATCAGTGCCCAGGGGGGCGTAGAGACCCAGTACTTC.

As regards this clone: The sample has other DNA sequences that encode this CDR3 too. The rearrangement links TRBV7-2 to TRBJ2-7, with 12 bases aligning to TRBD2. CDR1 is SGHTA and CDR2 is FQGNSA in the germline V gene. The V and J ends lost 5 bases and 5 bases, in that order; junction bases with no gene match: 4. The CDR3 is 14 amino acids. The CDR3 sequence is CASSLRLAGDEQYF. In DNA, the CDR3 is TGTGCCAGCAGCCTACGACTAGCGGGGGACGAGCAGTACTTC. The full variable domain, with the rest looked up from reference TRBV7-2 and TRBJ2-7, is GAGVSQSPSNKVTEKGKDVELRCDPISGHTALYWYRQSLGQGLEFLIYFQGNSAPDKSGLPSDRFSAERTGGSVSTLTIQRTQQEDSAVYLCASSLRLAGDEQYFGPGTRLTVT.

This clone was counted a few times. The CDR3 region is CASSWGTGLGETQYF. CDR3 sequence (DNA): TGCGCCAGCAGCTGGGGGACAGGGCTGGGCGAGACCCAGTACTTC. The chain couples TRBV5-1 to TRBJ2-5; TRBD1 matches at 9 bases. This CDR3 spans 15 amino acids. Germline CDR1 and CDR2: SGHRS and YFSETQ. The junction had 8 bases not matched to a gene; V was cut back by 3 bases and J by 5 bases.

This clone was counted only a few times. The chain employs TRBV25-1 and TRBJ2-1; no firm D call. Trimming stripped 6 bases from V and 4 bases from J, with 16 bases between. There are 15 residues in the CDR3. Looked up from germline, CDR1 is MGHDK and CDR2 is SYGVNS. The CDR3 coding sequence is TGTGCCAGCAGCCCGCGAGGATTTTCTTACAATGAGCAGTTCTTC. It is translated as CASSPRGFSYNEQFF.

The genes are TRBV7-8 and TRBJ2-2, with D unresolved. The CDR3 is made up of 15 amino acids. In germline, CDR1 is SGHVS, CDR2 FQNEAQ. V was clipped by 0 bases and J by 4 bases, with 9 bases between them. CDR3 region: CASSLAGVLTGELFF. The CDR3 DNA follows: TGTGCCAGCAGCTTAGCTGGGGTCCTCACCGGGGAGCTGTTTTTT. Full variable domain (outside the CDR3, taken from reference TRBV7-8 and TRBJ2-2): GAGVSQSPRYKVAKRGQDVALRCDPISGHVSLFWYQQALGQGPEFLTYFQNEAQLDKSGLPSDRFFAERPEGSVSTLKIQRTQQEDSAVYLCASSLAGVLTGELFFGEGSRLTVL.

The J gene is TRBJ1-2, the V gene TRBV29-1; 10 positions agree with TRBD1. The CDR3 length is 14 residues. The V segment lost 7 bases and the J segment 5 bases; nucleotides outside the gene matches: 10. The germline V gene has CDR1 SQVTM and CDR2 ANQGSEA. DNA for the CDR3: TGCAGCGCCGCACGGGACAGGGGCCCTTATGGCTACACCTTC. It codes for CSAARDRGPYGYTF.